This T cell receptor (beta chain) was sequenced during a study of cytomegalovirus exposure and HLA in healthy donors. Study overall: An early data release held tens of millions of unique TCRs from HLA-typed donors.

Primers included in the PCR were 60 Vbeta and 13 Jbeta primers. Assay used: immunoSEQ multiplex PCR; TCRdb lists only in-frame clones, some missing. The sample lists 150,000 or so clones; 70% to 80% were seen once. In the case of this clone: The target antigen is unknown.

The germline V gene encodes CDR1 GTSNPN and CDR2 SVGIG (reference sequence). V was pared by 7 bases and J by 1 base, with 13 bases between. The CDR3 covers 13 residues. Overall study findings and caveats: Follow-up analysis later connected one missense variant in DCLRE1C with trimming of TCR beta V- and J-genes. A few V segments could not be told apart, such as TRBV6-2 and TRBV6-3, and were left out. Reports state that TCR beta sequences accurately predicted most subjects' HLA-A and HLA-B alleles.

The source material was PBMCs. The chain is built from TRBV30 and TRBJ1-2; weak D call: TRBD1 (6 bases). This TCR came from a man between 50 and 59 years old in good health and CMV-seropositive. CDR3 nucleotide sequence: TGTGCCTCCAGACAGGATCTTAACTATGGCTACACCTTC. This gives the protein CASRQDLNYGYTF.